One sample yielded the 4 T cell receptor beta chains listed below, sequenced in a study of response to subunit inactivated influenza vaccine. TCRdb redid the calling of the RT-PCR reads with MiXCR, one entry per CDR3 protein. The sample has about 700,000 distinct CDR3 sequences, 11% to 15% seen once. Sequences were derived from PBMCs from blood, sampled approximately 15 days before vaccination. Source of these receptors: a man aged 50-59 years who received an inactivated influenza vaccine.

This clonotype was observed a few times. The chain recombines TRBV29-1 with TRBJ2-5, with a possible D match to TRBD1 (5 bases). V was pared by 7 bases and J by 2 bases, with 17 bases between. Per the germline V gene, CDR1 is SQVTM and CDR2 is ANQGSEA. The CDR3 runs to 14 residues. The CDR3 region is CSARLGARQETQYF. The CDR3 coding sequence is TGCAGCGCCCGATTAGGGGCCCGACAAGAGACCCAGTACTTC.

V usage is TRBV3-1 and J usage is TRBJ2-1; a weak D match, TRBD2 (6 bases). The V gene's germline CDR1 is LGHDT and CDR2 YNNKEL (reference sequence). This CDR3 has 15 amino acids. The V and J ends lost 3 bases and 6 bases respectively, with 15 bases between them. The CDR3 DNA follows: TGTGCCAGCAGCCACGGGACTGCCTTCCTCAATGAGCAGTTCTTC. Translating it yields CASSHGTAFLNEQFF.

The CDR3: CATRTVPNTEAFF. The DNA for the CDR3 is TGTGCCACCAGGACAGTGCCGAACACTGAAGCTTTCTTT. The chain joins TRBV15 to TRBJ1-1; possibly TRBD1 for D (5 bases). V was shortened by 6 bases and J by 1 base, with 9 bases between the two germline ends. The CDR3 has 13 amino acids. CDR1 LNHNV and CDR2 YYDKDF come from the germline V gene (reference sequence).

Many counts were recorded for this clonotype. The J gene is TRBJ1-3, the V gene TRBV10-3, with D hard to call. The V end lost 11 bases, the J end lost 0 bases, and 11 bases lay between the germline ends. The germline gives CDR1 ENHRY, CDR2 SYGVKD. The CDR3 has 13 residues. The CDR3 bases are TGTGCCGTTAGGGCCTTCTCTGGAAACACCATATATTTT. Amino acid sequence: CAVRAFSGNTIYF.